This TCR beta chain was retrieved from a study of cytomegalovirus exposure and HLA in healthy donors. Concerning this clone: Its antigen is not known.

Study observations and caveats: Later analysis showed TCR association rates varying by HLA locus, highest for DRB1 and lowest for HLA-C.

The germline gives CDR1 MNHNY, CDR2 SVGAGI (reference sequence). The V segment lost 6 bases and the J segment 5 bases; nucleotides outside the gene matches: 2. The CDR3 runs 13 residues. PCR amplification relied on 60 Vbeta primers (plus 13 Jbeta primers). TCRdb keeps only in-frame clones here, not all; method: immunoSEQ multiplex PCR. The sample yields approximately 140,000 clones, approximately 78% seen once. Likely unrecorded immune exposures existed in these nominally healthy donors. Sequencing was carried out using PBMCs. The TCR was taken from a human donor in good health. The chain carries TRBV6-6 and TRBJ2-2; 8 bases are a match to TRBD1. The DNA of the CDR3 is TGTGCCAGCAGCCAGGGGGCGACCGGGGAGCTGTTTTTT. This encodes CASSQGATGELFF.